What follows are 13 T cell receptor beta chains derived from one specimen sequenced in a study of T cell responses to AZD1222 COVID-19 vaccine. Profiling relied on immunoSEQ multiplex PCR, and the TCRdb table lists in-frame clones only, not all of them. The sample lists around 100,000 clones, about four fifths occurring once. Sequencing was performed on peripheral blood, taken on day 0 of AZD1222 vaccination. The receptors were gathered from an adult in good health.

The rearrangement joins TRBV28 to TRBJ2-1, with 14 positions matching TRBD2. The CDR3 runs to 13 residues. CDR1 and CDR2 from the germline V gene are MDHEN and SYDVKM. Unmatched junction bases numbered 2, after V lost 6 bases and J lost 10 bases. In DNA form, the CDR3 reads TGTGCCAGCAGGCGGACTAGCGGGGGGGAGCAGTTCTTC. Its translation: CASRRTSGGEQFF.

The CDR3 protein is CASSQDVSTDTQYF. CDR3 nucleotide sequence: TGCGCCAGCAGCCAAGATGTTAGCACAGATACGCAGTATTTT. V usage is TRBV4-3 and J usage is TRBJ2-3; D is unclear. V was trimmed by 0 bases and J by 0 bases, leaving 4 bases between them. The CDR3 consists of 14 residues. Looked up from germline, CDR1 is LGHNA and CDR2 is YSLEER.

The chain links TRBV6-5 to TRBJ2-7; D uncertain. CDR1 and CDR2 from the germline V gene are MNHEY and SVGAGI. The V gene lost 2 bases and the J gene lost 3 bases, with 8 bases spanning the gap. The CDR3 spans 13 residues. The DNA of the CDR3 is TGTGCCAGCAGTTACGACCTGCTCTACGAGCAGTACTTC. This encodes CASSYDLLYEQYF.

The chain employs TRBV27 and TRBJ2-5; D unclear. Germline V lookup: CDR1 MNHEY, CDR2 SMNVEV (reference sequence). The CDR3 covers 13 residues. Trimming stripped 5 bases from V and 1 base from J, with 8 bases between. The CDR3 DNA reads TGTGCCAGCAGTCCGGCTACCCAAGAGACCCAGTACTTC. This codes for CASSPATQETQYF.

The chain carries TRBV6-5 and TRBJ1-2; D might be TRBD1 (5 bases). The CDR3 is 15 amino acids. V lost 5 bases, J lost 1 base, and 14 bases lay in between. CDR1 is MNHEY, CDR2 SVGAGI, per germline. CDR3 sequence: CASSPSGTINYGYTF. The DNA of the CDR3 is TGTGCCAGCAGTCCCTCCGGGACCATTAACTATGGCTACACCTTC.

This chain joins TRBV3-1 (or the pseudogene TRBV3-2) and TRBJ1-2; possibly TRBD1 for D (6 bases). The CDR3 has 13 amino acids. Germline CDR1 reads LGHDT; CDR2 reads YNNKEL (reference sequence). Trimming removed 4 bases from V and 4 bases from J, with 10 bases in between. CDR3 sequence reads: CASSLLQGYGYTF. In DNA form, the CDR3 reads TGTGCCAGCAGCCTTCTACAGGGCTATGGCTACACCTTC.

The chain combines TRBV18 with TRBJ1-1; a weak D match, TRBD1 (5 bases). CDR3 length: 15 residues. Trimming took 1 base from V and 1 from J, leaving 10 bases between them. CDR1 and CDR2 from the germline V gene are KGHSH and LQKENI. CDR3 DNA: TGTGCCAGCTCACCACAAAGGGGCCAGAACACTGAAGCTTTCTTT. Protein: CASSPQRGQNTEAFF.

This chain joins TRBV6-1 and TRBJ2-7; D unclear. This CDR3 region has 15 residues. The germline gives CDR1 MNHNS, CDR2 SASEGT. V was pared by 1 base and J by 0 bases, with 10 bases between. The CDR3 region has the DNA TGTGCCAGCAGTGAAGGTGCAGGCAGCTCCTACGAGCAGTACTTC. Amino acids: CASSEGAGSSYEQYF.

The chain employs TRBV28 and TRBJ1-4; tentatively, D is TRBD1 (6 bases). CDR1 is MDHEN, CDR2 SYDVKM, per germline. The V end was cut by 10 bases, the J end by 4 bases, with 16 bases between. CDR3 length: 14 amino acids. As DNA, the CDR3 is TGTGCCACCCTCTGGGGGGGCATTAATGAAAAACTGTTTTTT. It is translated as CATLWGGINEKLFF.

This clone was seen many times. The chain recombines TRBV19 with TRBJ1-2; D unclear. V was pared by 3 bases and J by 6 bases, with 17 bases between. CDR1 is LNHDA, CDR2 SQIVND, per germline (reference sequence). This CDR3 has 15 amino acids. The CDR3 bases are TGTGCCAGTAGTATTACGGCGACTCCGGGCAATGGCTACACCTTC. Protein sequence: CASSITATPGNGYTF.

Here the CDR3 reads CASSAWGQGARNEQFF. The DNA of the CDR3 is TGTGCCAGCAGCGCCTGGGGACAGGGGGCGCGAAATGAGCAGTTCTTC. The chain uses TRBV7-3 and TRBJ2-1, with TRBD1 matching over 12 bases. With 5 bases clipped from V and 7 bases from J, the junction kept 9 bases outside the gene matches. The CDR3 runs to 16 residues. Germline values: CDR1 SGHTA, CDR2 FQGTGA.

This sequence joins TRBV7-6 and TRBJ2-7; tentative D call: TRBD2 (6 bases). Germline-derived CDR1 and CDR2 are SGHVS and FNYEAQ. The CDR3 covers 15 residues. The V and J ends lost 8 bases and 3 bases respectively, with 20 bases between them. The CDR3 loop is CASVPNPGLYYEQYF. CDR3 in DNA: TGTGCCAGCGTTCCTAATCCGGGACTCTACTACGAGCAGTACTTC.

The chain recombines TRBV2 with TRBJ2-2, with 9 bases fitting TRBD1. CDR1 is SNHLY, CDR2 FYNNEI, per germline. The V gene end was trimmed by 6 bases and the J gene end by 5 bases; junction bases not matched to a gene: 10. This CDR3 is built from 16 residues. The CDR3 DNA is TGTGCCAGCAGCCTCCTACAGGGGGCGGGAACCGGGGAGCTGTTTTTT. Its translation: CASSLLQGAGTGELFF.